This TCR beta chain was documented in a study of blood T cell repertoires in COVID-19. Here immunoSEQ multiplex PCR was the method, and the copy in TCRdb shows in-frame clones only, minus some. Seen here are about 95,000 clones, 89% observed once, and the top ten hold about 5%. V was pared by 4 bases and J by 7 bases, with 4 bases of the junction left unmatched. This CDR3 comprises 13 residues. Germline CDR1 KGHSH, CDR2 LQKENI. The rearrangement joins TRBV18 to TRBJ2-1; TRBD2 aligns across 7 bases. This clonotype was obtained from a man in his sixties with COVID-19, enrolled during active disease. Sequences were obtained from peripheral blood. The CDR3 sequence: CASSLTSWNEQFF. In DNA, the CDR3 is TGTGCCAGCTCACTGACTAGCTGGAATGAGCAGTTCTTC.